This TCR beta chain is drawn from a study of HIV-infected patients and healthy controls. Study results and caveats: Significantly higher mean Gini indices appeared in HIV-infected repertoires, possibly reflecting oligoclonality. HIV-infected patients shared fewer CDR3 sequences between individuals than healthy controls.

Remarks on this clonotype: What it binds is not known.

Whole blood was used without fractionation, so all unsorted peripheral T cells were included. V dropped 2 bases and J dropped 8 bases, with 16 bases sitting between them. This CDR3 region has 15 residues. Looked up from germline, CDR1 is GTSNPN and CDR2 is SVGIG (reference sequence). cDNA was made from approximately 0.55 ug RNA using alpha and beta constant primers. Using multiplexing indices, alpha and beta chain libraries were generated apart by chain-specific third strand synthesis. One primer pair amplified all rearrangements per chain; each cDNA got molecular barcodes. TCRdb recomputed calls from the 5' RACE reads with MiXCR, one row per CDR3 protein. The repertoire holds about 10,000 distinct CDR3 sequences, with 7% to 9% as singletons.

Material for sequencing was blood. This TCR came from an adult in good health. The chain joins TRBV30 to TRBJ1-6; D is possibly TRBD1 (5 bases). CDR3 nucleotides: TGTGCCTGGAGTTTCGGGCAGGGCGTGCATTCACCCCTCCACTTT. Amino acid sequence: CAWSFGQGVHSPLHF.